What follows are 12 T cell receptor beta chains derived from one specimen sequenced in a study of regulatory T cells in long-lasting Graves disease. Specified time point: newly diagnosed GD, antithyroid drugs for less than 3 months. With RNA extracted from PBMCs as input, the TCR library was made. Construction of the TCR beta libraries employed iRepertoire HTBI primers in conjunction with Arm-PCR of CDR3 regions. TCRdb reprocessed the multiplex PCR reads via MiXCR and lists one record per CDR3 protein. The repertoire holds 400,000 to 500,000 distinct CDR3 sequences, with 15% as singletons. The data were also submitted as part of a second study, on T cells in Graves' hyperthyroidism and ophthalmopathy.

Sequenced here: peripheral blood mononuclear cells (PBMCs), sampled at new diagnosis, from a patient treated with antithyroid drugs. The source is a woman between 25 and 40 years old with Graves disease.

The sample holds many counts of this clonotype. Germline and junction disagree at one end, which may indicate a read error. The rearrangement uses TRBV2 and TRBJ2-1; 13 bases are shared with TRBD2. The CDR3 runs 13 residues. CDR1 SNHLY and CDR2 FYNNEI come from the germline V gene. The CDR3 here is CASNTPLAGGPLF. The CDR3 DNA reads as TGTGCCAGCAATACCCCACTAGCGGGAGGGCCGCTCTTC.

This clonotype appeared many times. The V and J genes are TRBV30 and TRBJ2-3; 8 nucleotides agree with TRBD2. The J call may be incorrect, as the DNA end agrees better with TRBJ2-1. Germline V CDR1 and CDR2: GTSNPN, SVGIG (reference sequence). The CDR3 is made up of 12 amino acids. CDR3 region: CAWTPGGGEQFF. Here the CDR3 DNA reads TGTGCCTGGACCCCGGGAGGGGGTGAGCAGTTCTTC.

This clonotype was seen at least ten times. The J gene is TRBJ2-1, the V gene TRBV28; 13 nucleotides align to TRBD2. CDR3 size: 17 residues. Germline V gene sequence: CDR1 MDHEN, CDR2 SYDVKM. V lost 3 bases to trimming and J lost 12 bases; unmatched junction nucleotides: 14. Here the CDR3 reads CASSFPPTSGRAQGQFF. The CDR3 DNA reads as TGTGCCAGCAGTTTTCCGCCCACTAGCGGGAGGGCACAGGGGCAGTTCTTC.

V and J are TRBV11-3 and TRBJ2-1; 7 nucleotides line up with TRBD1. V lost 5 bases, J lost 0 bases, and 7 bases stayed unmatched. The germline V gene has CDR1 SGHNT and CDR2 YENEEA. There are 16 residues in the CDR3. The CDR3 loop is CASSQGEFSSYNEQFF. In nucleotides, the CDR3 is TGTGCCAGCAGCCAGGGGGAATTTAGCTCCTACAATGAGCAGTTCTTC.

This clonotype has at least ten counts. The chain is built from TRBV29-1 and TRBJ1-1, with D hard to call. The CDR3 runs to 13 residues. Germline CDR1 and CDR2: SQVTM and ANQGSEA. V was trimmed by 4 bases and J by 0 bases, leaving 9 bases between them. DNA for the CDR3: TGCAGCGTTGTCGGCGGGCTGAACACTGAAGCTTTCTTT. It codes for CSVVGGLNTEAFF.

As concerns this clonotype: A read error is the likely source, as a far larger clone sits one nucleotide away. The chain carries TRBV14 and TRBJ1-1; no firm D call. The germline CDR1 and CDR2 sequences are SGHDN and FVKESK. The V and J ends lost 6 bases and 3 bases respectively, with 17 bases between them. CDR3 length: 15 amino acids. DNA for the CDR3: TGTGCCAGCAGTCTGGCCGGAGGGTTACACACTGAAGCTTTCTTT. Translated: CASSLAGGLHTEAFF.

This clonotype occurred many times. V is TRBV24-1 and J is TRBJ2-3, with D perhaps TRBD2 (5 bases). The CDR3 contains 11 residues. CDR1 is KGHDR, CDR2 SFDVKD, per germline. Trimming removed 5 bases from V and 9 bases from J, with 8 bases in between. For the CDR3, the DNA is TGTGCCACCAGTGGGGGAGAGACGCAGTATTTT. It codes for CATSGGETQYF.

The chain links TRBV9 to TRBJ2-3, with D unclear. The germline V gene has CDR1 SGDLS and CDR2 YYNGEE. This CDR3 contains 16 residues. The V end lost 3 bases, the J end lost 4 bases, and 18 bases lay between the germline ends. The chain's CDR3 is CASSATSPLLADTQYF. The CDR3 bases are TGTGCCAGCAGCGCTACGTCCCCCCTTTTGGCAGATACGCAGTATTTT. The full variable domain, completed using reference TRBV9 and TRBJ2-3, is DSGVTQTPKHLITATGQRVTLRCSPRSGDLSVYWYQQSLDQGLQFLIQYYNGEERAKGNILERFSAQQFPDLHSELNLSSLELGDSALYFCASSATSPLLADTQYFGPGTRLTVL.

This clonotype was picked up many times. This chain's CDR3 is CATSDRQGLGNEQFF. CDR3 DNA: TGTGCCACCAGTGATCGACAGGGCCTGGGCAATGAGCAGTTCTTC. This sequence joins TRBV24-1 and TRBJ2-1; 7 nucleotides align to TRBD1. The CDR3 has 15 amino acids. V was clipped by 3 bases and J by 6 bases; unmatched bases: 7. Germline V lookup: CDR1 KGHDR, CDR2 SFDVKD.

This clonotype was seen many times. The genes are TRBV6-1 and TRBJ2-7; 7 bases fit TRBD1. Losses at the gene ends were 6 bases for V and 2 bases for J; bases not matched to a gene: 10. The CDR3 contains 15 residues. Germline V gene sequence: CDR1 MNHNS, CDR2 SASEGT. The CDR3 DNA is TGTGCCAGCAGCTTCAACAGGGGTCCAACCTACGAGCAGTACTTC. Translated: CASSFNRGPTYEQYF.

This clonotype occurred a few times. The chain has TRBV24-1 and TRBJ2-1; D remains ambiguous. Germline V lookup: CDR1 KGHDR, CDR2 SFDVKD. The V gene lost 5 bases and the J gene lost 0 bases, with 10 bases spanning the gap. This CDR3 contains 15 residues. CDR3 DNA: TGTGCCACCAGTGTCGGGCTCAGCTCCTACAATGAGCAGTTCTTC. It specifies CATSVGLSSYNEQFF.

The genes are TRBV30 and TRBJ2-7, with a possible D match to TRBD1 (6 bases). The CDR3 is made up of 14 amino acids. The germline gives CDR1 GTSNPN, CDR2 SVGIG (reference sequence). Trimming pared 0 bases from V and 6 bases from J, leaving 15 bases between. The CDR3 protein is CAWSVSRGKGEQYF. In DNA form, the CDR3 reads TGTGCCTGGAGTGTTTCCAGGGGCAAGGGCGAGCAGTACTTC.